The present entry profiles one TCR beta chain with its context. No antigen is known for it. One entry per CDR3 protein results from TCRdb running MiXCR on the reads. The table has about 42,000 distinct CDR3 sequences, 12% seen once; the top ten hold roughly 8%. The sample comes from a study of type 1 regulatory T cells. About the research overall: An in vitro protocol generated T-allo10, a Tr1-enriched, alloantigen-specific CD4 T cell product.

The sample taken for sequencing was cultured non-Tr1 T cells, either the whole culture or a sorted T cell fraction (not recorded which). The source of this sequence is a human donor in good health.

This CDR3 is CASSLFRGTGGELFF. The CDR3 nucleotides are TGTGCCAGCAGCCTATTTCGGGGGACTGGCGGGGAGCTGTTTTTT. This rearrangement joins TRBV6-6 to TRBJ2-2; a weak D match, TRBD2 (6 bases). The CDR3 totals 15 residues. Germline CDR1 MNHNY, CDR2 SVGAGI (reference sequence). Trimming removed 6 bases from V and 7 bases from J, with 18 bases in between.